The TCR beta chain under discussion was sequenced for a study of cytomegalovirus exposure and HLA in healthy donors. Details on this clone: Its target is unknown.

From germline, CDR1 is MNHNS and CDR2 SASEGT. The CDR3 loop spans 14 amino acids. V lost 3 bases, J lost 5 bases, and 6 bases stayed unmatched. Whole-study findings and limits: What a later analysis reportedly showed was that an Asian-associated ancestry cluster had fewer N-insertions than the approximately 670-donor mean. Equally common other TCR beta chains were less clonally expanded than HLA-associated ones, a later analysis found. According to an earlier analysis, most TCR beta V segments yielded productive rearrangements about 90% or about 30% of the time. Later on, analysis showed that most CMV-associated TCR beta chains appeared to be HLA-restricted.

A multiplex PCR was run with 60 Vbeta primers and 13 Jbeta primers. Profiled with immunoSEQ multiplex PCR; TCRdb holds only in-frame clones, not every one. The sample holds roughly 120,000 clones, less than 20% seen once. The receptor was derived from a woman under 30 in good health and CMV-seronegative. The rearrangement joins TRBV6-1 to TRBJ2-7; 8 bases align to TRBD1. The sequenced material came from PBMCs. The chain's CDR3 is CASSEDRELNEQYF. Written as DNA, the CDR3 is TGTGCCAGCAGTGAGGACAGGGAGTTGAACGAGCAGTACTTC.